The 29 T cell receptor delta chains in this list originate from one sample, sequenced in a study of γδ T cells in repeated Plasmodium falciparum infection. TCRdb made new clone calls on the multiplex PCR reads using CATT. The top ten clones hold 9.6% of a sample with 75,000 to 95,000 delta-chain clones, approximately 0.92% of them seen once. Flow sorting of PBMC yielded separate Vgamma9/Vdelta2+ and Vdelta2-negative gammadelta T cell populations for bulk repertoire analysis. Sequencing used gamma-delta T cells from blood. These receptors were obtained from a pool of human donors (malaria-infected and uninfected, not separated).

Comment on this clone: The TCRdb protein comes from a much larger clone and disagrees with this DNA's translation at residue 13, likely due to a read error; the protein given here is derived from the DNA. The chain is built from TRDV2 and TRDJ1, with TRDD3 as a possible D gene (6 bases). Since TCRdb gives no J gene, matching the DNA to germline was used here to assign it. The CDR3 contains 16 residues. CDR1 and CDR2 from the germline V gene are GEAIGNYY and EKD. DNA for the CDR3: TGTGCCTGTGACCCTACTGGCTGGGGTATCACCGATAGACTCATCTTT. This encodes CACDPTGWGITDRLIF.

Concerning this clone itself: TCRdb has a much larger clone's protein, which differs at residue 7 from the translation of this DNA, likely because of a read error; what is shown is the protein translated from the DNA. The chain uses TRDV1 and TRDJ1, with D hard to call. Trimming removed 0 bases from V and 2 bases from J, with 22 bases in between. This CDR3 has 19 amino acids. CDR1 and CDR2 (germline): TSWWSYY, QGS. In nucleotides, the CDR3 is TGTGCTCTTGGGGAACTAGGGTCGTCCCGGTCCTTTATTACCGATAAACTCATCTTT. It is translated as CALGELGSSRSFITDKLIF.

In this sample, this clone turned up a few times. A far larger clone is only one base removed, so a read error is likely. The sample holds other DNA sequences that translate to the same CDR3. In DNA, the CDR3 is TGTGCACTTGGGGAACAGGGCCTTCCTACGCTCTGGGATGCTACTGGGGACAACACCGATAAACTCATCTTT. Translating it yields CALGEQGLPTLWDATGDNTDKLIF. This chain links TRDV1 with TRDJ1; 9 nucleotides line up with TRDD2. The germline V gene has CDR1 TSWWSYY and CDR2 QGS. The CDR3 length is 24 residues.

The chain recombines TRDV2 with TRDJ1, with 9 bases matching TRDD3. Here the J gene came from matching the DNA to germline, since TCRdb omits it. This CDR3 is 19 amino acids long. The V gene's germline CDR1 is GEAIGNYY and CDR2 EKD. J gave up 4 bases and V 1 base, and 18 bases lay outside the gene matches. The CDR3 DNA sequence: TGTGCCTGTGACACGCTAGAGTCGCTGCGGGGATACGAAGGCGATAAACTCATCTTT. It codes for CACDTLESLRGYEGDKLIF.

This clone showed up just a few times. This likely came from a read error, as a far larger clone is one base away. The identical CDR3 is also encoded by other nucleotide sequences in the sample. The gene calls are TRDV1 and TRDJ1; 9 bases line up with TRDD2. As TCRdb names no J gene, one was assigned here on the basis of a DNA match to germline. Germline-derived CDR1 and CDR2 are TSWWSYY and QGS. CDR3 length: 18 residues. CDR3 sequence reads: CALGNLPTKSTYTDKLIF. In DNA, the CDR3 is TGTGCTCTTGGGAACCTTCCTACGAAGTCTACGTACACTGATAAACTCATCTTT.

This clone was counted only a few times. A far bigger clonotype differs at one base, so this is likely a read error. In the same sample, other DNA sequences code for this CDR3. J is TRDJ1 and V is TRDV2; 9 positions agree with TRDD3. Because TCRdb records no J gene, it was assigned here through a match of the DNA to germline. Germline CDR1 and CDR2: GEAIGNYY and EKD. The CDR3 totals 21 residues. V trimming: 0 bases; J trimming: 0 bases; junction bases outside the gene matches: 19. As DNA, the CDR3 is TGTGCCTGTGACACCTTAAAATCGGGGGATACCGGCCTCATACACACCGATAAACTCATCTTT. This codes for CACDTLKSGDTGLIHTDKLIF.

Many counts were recorded for this clone. With a far larger clone one base away, a read error is the likely cause. Other DNA sequences in this specimen translate into the identical CDR3. The V call is TRDV1, the J call TRDJ1; 11 positions match TRDD3. TCRdb is silent on the J gene; assignment here came from matching the DNA to germline. The CDR3 is 26 residues long. Germline V gives CDR1 TSWWSYY, CDR2 QGS. V lost 3 bases to trimming and J lost 1 base; unmatched junction nucleotides: 34. CDR3 sequence reads: CALGELVPILPLLGDNEGAGTDKLIF. In DNA form, the CDR3 reads TGTGCTCTTGGGGAGCTGGTCCCAATCCTTCCCTTACTGGGGGATAATGAGGGTGCGGGCACCGATAAACTCATCTTT.

This clone appeared a few times. The TCRdb record carries a much larger clone's protein, which differs from this DNA's translation at residue 3; a read error is the likely cause, and the protein listed here is the DNA translation. The J gene is TRDJ3, the V gene TRDV2; D is possibly TRDD3 (5 bases). TCRdb gives no J gene; it was assigned here by matching the DNA to germline. The CDR3 loop spans 19 amino acids. Germline CDR1 GEAIGNYY, CDR2 EKD. This chain's CDR3 is CARDPAGTGDSWDTRQMFF. In nucleotides, the CDR3 is TGTGCCCGTGACCCCGCGGGGACGGGTGACTCCTGGGACACCCGACAGATGTTTTTC.

This clone was counted between two and nine times. TCRdb lists the protein of a much larger clone for this DNA, which differs at residue 7, so this is likely a read error; the protein given here is translated from the DNA itself. The chain has TRDV1 and TRDJ1; D uncertain. TCRdb supplies no J gene; here it was assigned by aligning the nucleotide sequence to germline. Germline V CDR1 and CDR2: TSWWSYY, QGS. The CDR3 extends over 16 amino acids. Trimming pared 6 bases from V and 0 bases from J, leaving 17 bases between. This chain's CDR3 is CALGKFCVSYTDKLIF. Here the CDR3 DNA reads TGTGCTCTTGGAAAGTTCTGCGTCTCGTACACCGATAAACTCATCTTT.

Remarks on this clone: It differs at one base from a far larger clone, so likely a read error. Additional DNA sequences in this sample encode the identical CDR3. V usage is TRDV2 and J usage is TRDJ1; 12 bases map to TRDD3. CDR1 GEAIGNYY and CDR2 EKD come from the germline V gene. The CDR3 extends over 18 amino acids. CDR3 region: CACDSTGVTGGYTDKLIF. CDR3 bases: TGTGCCTGTGACTCCACCGGGGTGACTGGGGGATACACCGATAAGCTCATCTTT.

On this clone: The protein in TCRdb stems from a much larger clone and differs at residue 7 from this DNA's translation, likely a read error; here the protein is translated from the DNA. The CDR3 region is CACDTLPVPDTDKLIF. In DNA form, the CDR3 reads TGTGCCTGTGACACTTTGCCGGTCCCGGACACCGATAAACTCATCTTT. The chain joins TRDV2 to TRDJ1; D gene unclear. TCRdb supplies no J gene; here it was assigned by aligning the nucleotide sequence to germline. V was shortened by 1 base and J by 0 bases, with 14 bases between the two germline ends. There are 16 residues in the CDR3. From germline, CDR1 is GEAIGNYY and CDR2 EKD.

Comment on this clone: A far larger clone is off by one base, so a read error is likely. The sample holds other DNA sequences that translate to the same CDR3. This chain connects TRDV1 to TRDJ1, with 7 bases that match TRDD3. TCRdb leaves out the J gene; it was filled in here by matching the DNA to germline. CDR3 size: 25 residues. Germline CDR1 and CDR2: TSWWSYY and QGS. The CDR3, as DNA: TGTGCTCTCGGGGAATCCAGCACTCCTATGAGGCCCCGACTGGGGTCGGCTCATCCGGCTGATAAACTCATCTTT. Protein sequence: CALGESSTPMRPRLGSAHPADKLIF.

This clone has a handful of counts. A read error is likely here: a far larger clone is one base away. The same CDR3 is also encoded by other DNA sequences in this sample. The gene calls are TRDV1 and TRDJ1, with 9 bases matching TRDD3. No J segment appears in TCRdb, so it was assigned here by matching the sequence to germline. CDR3 length: 18 amino acids. CDR1 is TSWWSYY and CDR2 is QGS in the germline V gene. Unmatched junction bases numbered 17, after V lost 4 bases and J lost 5 bases. Written as DNA, the CDR3 is TGTGCTCTTGGGGGATACGAAATGGGGGATAAAGGCACTGATAAACTCATCTTT. Translated, it gives CALGGYEMGDKGTDKLIF.

This clone has ten or more counts. The CDR3 sequence: CALGGQTGSSSHTGGPKYTDKLIF. The CDR3 DNA reads TGTGCTCTTGGGGGTCAAACGGGGTCGTCCTCGCATACTGGGGGTCCCAAGTACACCGATAAACTCATCTTT. The chain employs TRDV1 and TRDJ1; 8 bases match TRDD3. CDR1 TSWWSYY and CDR2 QGS come from the germline V gene. This CDR3 region has 24 residues. Unmatched junction bases numbered 31, after V lost 4 bases and J lost 0 bases.

This clone has only a few counts. The TCRdb record carries a much larger clone's protein, which differs from this DNA's translation at residue 13; a read error is the likely cause, and the protein listed here is the DNA translation. The DNA of the CDR3 is TGTGCCTGTGGGCCCTTCCTCCCACTGGGGGATATTGCGGCTGCCACCGATAAACTCATCTTT. The encoded protein is CACGPFLPLGDIAAATDKLIF. The V call is TRDV2, the J call TRDJ1; 11 nucleotides line up with TRDD3. TCRdb lists no J gene, so it was determined here by aligning the DNA to germline. Germline lookup yields CDR1 GEAIGNYY and CDR2 EKD. V shed 5 bases and J 1 base; nucleotides not matched to a gene: 23. The CDR3 totals 21 residues.

For this clone: This is likely an artifact of a read error, given a far larger clone one base away. The sample holds other DNA sequences that translate to the same CDR3. The genes are TRDV2 and TRDJ1; the match to TRDD3 covers 8 bases. The J gene, not given by TCRdb, was assigned here from a germline match of the nucleotide sequence. V shed 4 bases, J shed 6 bases, and the junction held 12 bases outside the gene matches. The CDR3 totals 15 residues. Per germline, CDR1 GEAIGNYY and CDR2 EKD. CDR3 residues: CACDTLVLGENKLIF. The CDR3 nucleotides are TGTGCCTGTGATACCCTAGTCCTGGGGGAAAATAAACTCATCTTT.

Remarks on this clone: TCRdb lists the protein of a much larger clone for this DNA, which differs at residue 11, so this is likely a read error; the protein given here is translated from the DNA itself. This chain joins TRDV1 and TRDJ1, with TRDD3 identical over 10 bases. TCRdb does not report a J gene; here it was assigned by matching the DNA to germline references. Germline CDR1 and CDR2: TSWWSYY and QGS. This CDR3 region has 19 residues. V shed 3 bases and J 2 bases; nucleotides not matched to a gene: 15. CDR3: CALGDLCGGYRGHTDKLIF. The DNA of the CDR3 is TGTGCTCTTGGGGACCTTTGTGGGGGATACAGGGGGCATACCGATAAACTCATCTTT.

To note about this clone: TCRdb assigns this DNA the protein of a much larger clone, which departs from its translation at residue 14; this likely reflects a read error, and the protein shown comes from translating the DNA. J is TRDJ1 and V is TRDV2; 9 nucleotides line up with TRDD3. Here the J gene came from matching the DNA to germline, since TCRdb omits it. The CDR3 length is 18 residues. Germline values: CDR1 GEAIGNYY, CDR2 EKD. The CDR3 protein is CACDSMGDKRGYTEKLIF. CDR3 sequence (DNA): TGTGCCTGTGACTCTATGGGGGATAAGAGGGGGTACACCGAGAAACTCATCTTT.

This clone was seen many times. TCRdb's protein for this DNA is that of a much larger clone and differs from the translation at residue 8, likely a read error; the protein shown is the DNA translation. The rearrangement joins TRDV1 to TRDJ1; D is undetermined. The J gene, left out of TCRdb, was set here by checking the DNA against germline. This CDR3 comprises 18 residues. Germline values: CDR1 TSWWSYY, CDR2 QGS. V lost 4 bases and J lost 3, with 24 bases in between. DNA of the CDR3: TGTGCTCTTGGGGTCCGTTGGACCCCGGATGTACAGGCCGATAAACTCATCTTT. Translation: CALGVRWTPDVQADKLIF.

In this sample, this clone turned up a few times. The protein in TCRdb stems from a much larger clone and differs at residue 17 from this DNA's translation, likely a read error; here the protein is translated from the DNA. The chain is built from TRDV2 and TRDJ3; D might be TRDD3 (6 bases). The J gene is absent in TCRdb and was assigned here via DNA matching to germline. With 3 bases removed from V and 0 bases from J, the gap between germline ends came to 38 bases. Per germline, CDR1 GEAIGNYY and CDR2 EKD. The CDR3 covers 26 residues. CDR3 in DNA: TGTGCCTGTGACCCGATTTCCCTTCAATCACCTGGGGACCACCTAAGAAGCTCCTGGGACACCCGACAGATGTTTTTC. Protein product: CACDPISLQSPGDHLRSSWDTRQMFF.

A few counts support this clone. A far larger clone is only one base removed, so a read error is likely. This CDR3 is also generated by other DNA sequences in the sample. The V call is TRDV1, the J call TRDJ1; TRDD2 matches at 9 bases. Germline matching of the DNA provided the J gene here, since TCRdb leaves it blank. CDR3 size: 19 residues. The V gene's germline CDR1 is TSWWSYY and CDR2 QGS. V lost 9 bases and J lost 0; bases outside the gene matches: 20. This chain's CDR3 is CALGCCPFLRGPYTDKLIF. CDR3 in DNA: TGTGCTCTCGGGTGCTGCCCCTTCCTACGGGGGCCTTACACCGATAAACTCATCTTT.

As for this clone: The mismatch at residue 24 between this DNA's translation and the TCRdb protein of a much larger clone likely reflects a read error; the protein shown is translated from the DNA. A V gene of TRDV1 was called, but no J gene was assigned; TRDD3 is the table's D call and was not checked against the DNA. The V gene's germline CDR1 is TSWWSYY and CDR2 QGS. The CDR3 spans 25 residues. The CDR3, as DNA: TGTGCTCTTGGGGGTCTCGTGAGCGTGAGCGTGACGCTCTTACTGGGGGATAGGTACACCGATAAACTCACCTTT. As protein: CALGGLVSVSVTLLLGDRYTDKLTF.

On this clone itself: TCRdb has a much larger clone's protein, which differs at residue 18 from the translation of this DNA, likely because of a read error; what is shown is the protein translated from the DNA. DNA of the CDR3: TGTGCTCCGCAGGGCCCTTTCCCTCCATCGTACGAGGCCACCGATAAACTCACCTTT. As protein: CAPQGPFPPSYEATDKLTF. Here the V gene is TRDV1, but the J gene went uncalled. Germline V gene sequence: CDR1 TSWWSYY, CDR2 QGS. The CDR3 has 19 residues.

This clone was counted between two and nine times. Given a far larger clone just one base away, this is likely a sequencing read error. The sample contains more than one DNA sequence encoding this CDR3. The chain couples TRDV1 to TRDJ1; 9 nucleotides match TRDD3. The J gene, not given by TCRdb, was assigned here from a germline match of the nucleotide sequence. Germline V gene lookup returns CDR1 TSWWSYY and CDR2 QGS. CDR3 length equals 26 residues. The CDR3 region has the DNA TGTGCCCTTGGGGAACGATCCTTCCCAAAGACCCAAGTGTTACTGGGGGAATGTCGAGCGAACGATAAACTCATCTTT. Its protein product is CALGERSFPKTQVLLGECRANDKLIF.

On this clone itself: It differs at one base from a far larger clone, so likely a read error. Other DNA sequences in the same sample also yield this CDR3. CDR3 sequence: CALGERGVFYWVLTAQLFF. CDR3 sequence (DNA): TGTGCTCTTGGGGAACGGGGTGTCTTCTACTGGGTCCTGACAGCACAACTCTTCTTT. The chain couples TRDV1 to TRDJ2; tentative D call: TRDD3 (6 bases). The CDR3 has 19 residues. The germline CDR1 and CDR2 sequences are TSWWSYY and QGS. Trimming pared 1 base from V and 3 bases from J, leaving 21 bases between.

This clone was counted a few times. The translation of this DNA and the TCRdb protein of a much larger clone differ at residue 13, probably owing to a read error; the protein shown here is translated from the DNA. This chain links TRDV2 with TRDJ1; 8 nucleotides agree with TRDD3. CDR3 length: 18 amino acids. Germline lookup yields CDR1 GEAIGNYY and CDR2 EKD. V trimming: 6 bases; J trimming: 3 bases; junction bases outside the gene matches: 20. The CDR3 sequence is CACFPLENGGSVADKLIF. The CDR3 DNA follows: TGTGCCTGTTTTCCACTTGAGAATGGGGGATCAGTCGCCGATAAACTCATCTTT.

In this sample, this clone turned up a few times. TCRdb assigns this DNA the protein of a much larger clone, which departs from its translation at residue 10; this likely reflects a read error, and the protein shown comes from translating the DNA. The chain recombines TRDV2 with TRDJ1, with D possibly matching TRDD3 (5 bases). Germline matching of the DNA provided the J gene here, since TCRdb leaves it blank. Trimming cost V 0 bases and J 6 bases, with 34 bases left between them. Per the germline V gene, CDR1 is GEAIGNYY and CDR2 is EKD. This CDR3 contains 21 residues. CDR3 in amino acids: CACDTVYVGGRRGLATHKLIF. DNA of the CDR3: TGTGCCTGTGACACCGTGTACGTAGGGGGTCGCCGAGGGTTAGCGACTCATAAACTCATCTTT.

This clone is labeled as medium-sized. The genes are TRDV2 and TRDJ1, with a weak D call TRDD3 (6 bases). The V and J ends lost 0 bases and 3 bases respectively, with 19 bases between them. The CDR3 is made up of 17 amino acids. Germline CDR1 GEAIGNYY, CDR2 EKD. In DNA, the CDR3 is TGTGCCTGTGACACCGGAGGGGTTCCCGGGATATCCGATAAACTCATCTTT. Translated: CACDTGGVPGISDKLIF.

This clone occurred a few times. The amino acid sequence in TCRdb belongs to a much larger clone and departs from this DNA's translation at residue 13, likely a sequencing read error; the sequence shown is translated from the DNA. The chain recombines TRDV1 with TRDJ1; TRDD3 agrees at 7 bases. J lost 0 bases, V lost 5 bases, and 30 bases had no gene match. The germline V gene has CDR1 TSWWSYY and CDR2 QGS. This CDR3 has 23 residues. For the CDR3, the DNA is TGTGCTCTTGGGAACCTCCCCGGGCTAAACTTCCCGAGGGATACAGAGTACACCGATAAACTCATCTTT. Amino acid sequence: CALGNLPGLNFPRDTEYTDKLIF.